A selection of T cell receptor beta chains follows, all from one sample in a study of T cells after yellow fever vaccination. TCRdb ran MiXCR on the 5' RACE reads and lists one entry per CDR3 protein. The table has roughly 340,000 distinct CDR3 sequences, 8.5% to 10% seen once. Sample: PBMCs, taken on the day of the first yellow fever vaccination. These receptors were taken from a young man who received the YFV17D yellow fever vaccine. Both conserved end residues are part of each CDR3. D genes are given only for firm matches. Only part of the rows carry a size: once, few, many, or a class if the clone is expanded.

v_call	clone_size	j_call	d_call	cdr3_nt	cdr3_aa
TRBV18	few	TRBJ2-5	-	TGTGCCAGCTCTTTCCAGGGTCCCGAGACCCAGTACTTC	CASSFQGPETQYF
TRBV18	-	TRBJ2-7	-	TGTGCCAGCTCACCTAGCCCCGGGACCGCAGCAGTGGGCCACGAGCAGTACTTC	CASSPSPGTAAVGHEQYF
TRBV5-1	-	TRBJ2-7	-	TGCGCCAGCAGCGAGGGGACGGCTAGCTCCTACGAGCAGTACTTC	CASSEGTASSYEQYF
TRBV3-1	few	TRBJ1-6	-	TGTGCCAGCAGCCAGGGCGGAGGGGCCTCCTATAATTCACCCCTCCACTTT	CASSQGGGASYNSPLHF
TRBV7-2	-	TRBJ2-6	-	TGTGCCAGCAGCTTAGACGTACTCAGCTCTGGGGCCAACGTCCTGACTTTC	CASSLDVLSSGANVLTF
TRBV10-3	few	TRBJ1-5	-	TGTGCCATCAGTGGTACGGGGCGGAATCAGCCCCAGCATTTT	CAISGTGRNQPQHF
TRBV4-3	many	TRBJ2-5	-	TGCGCCAGCAGCCAAGACGGGTTCCAAGAGACCCAGTACTTC	CASSQDGFQETQYF
TRBV30	many	TRBJ2-2	TRBD2	TGTGCCGGGCGGGCAGCGGGGGGCACCGGGGAGCTGTTTTTT	CAGRAAGGTGELFF
TRBV7-2	-	TRBJ1-4	-	TGTGCCAGCAGGTCGGGGGGGATAGATGAAAAACTGTTTTTT	CASRSGGIDEKLFF
TRBV28	-	TRBJ2-2	TRBD1	TGTGCCAGCTTCAGGGGGCTCGTATCCGGGGAGCTGTTTTTT	CASFRGLVSGELFF
TRBV27	few	TRBJ2-5	TRBD1	TGTGCCAGCAGTACACGGGACAGGGTGGAGACCCAGTACTTC	CASSTRDRVETQYF
TRBV7-6	-	TRBJ2-4	-	TGTGCCAGCAGCCGGTGGGTCCCCGGAGCCAAAAACATTCAGTACTTC	CASSRWVPGAKNIQYF
TRBV5-1	few	TRBJ2-2	-	TGCGCCAGCAGCTACCGCGGGGCAGGCGGGAACACCGGGGAGCTGTTTTTT	CASSYRGAGGNTGELFF
TRBV6-2/TRBV6-3	-	TRBJ2-5	-	TGTGCCAGCAGTTACGGGGGGTCCCAAGAGACCCAGTACTTC	CASSYGGSQETQYF
TRBV6-2/TRBV6-3	few	TRBJ1-5	TRBD1	TGTGCCAGCAGCACCGGACAGGCCTCGGATGCCCAGCATTTT	CASSTGQASDAQHF
TRBV5-1	-	TRBJ1-2	-	TGCGCCAGCAGCTTGGCCGTCCAAAGGAGCCCCTCTAAGGGCTACACCTTC	CASSLAVQRSPSKGYTF
TRBV5-1	many	TRBJ2-7	-	TGCGCCAGCAGCTTGGAGCCAGGGCCCTCCTACGAGCAGTACTTC	CASSLEPGPSYEQYF
TRBV7-2	-	TRBJ2-5	-	TGTGCCAGCAGCTTATTTCGGGGGTCACAAGAGACCCAGTACTTC	CASSLFRGSQETQYF
TRBV11-1	-	TRBJ2-1	-	TGTGCCAGCAGCAACGCCCGGGGCAGGGCCTACAATGAGCAGTTCTTC	CASSNARGRAYNEQFF
TRBV2	-	TRBJ1-1	TRBD1	TGTGCCATCCCATCTCCGGGACAGGGGGCGGCTTTCTTT	CAIPSPGQGAAFF
TRBV6-5	-	TRBJ2-5	TRBD1	TGTGCCAGCAGTTACAGGGGGACAGGGGAAAAGACCCAGTACTTC	CASSYRGTGEKTQYF
TRBV6-1	-	TRBJ1-2	-	TGTGCCAGCACGCCCGGCGGTGAAGGTGGCTACACCTTC	CASTPGGEGGYTF
TRBV4-1	-	TRBJ1-5	-	TGCGCCAGCAGCCACGTCACAGGTTCTTATAGCAATCAGCCCCAGCATTTT	CASSHVTGSYSNQPQHF
TRBV23-1	-	TRBJ2-1	TRBD1	TGCGCCAGCAGACCGGACAGGAGCTCCTACAATGAGCAGTTCTTC	CASRPDRSSYNEQFF
TRBV20-1	few	TRBJ2-2	-	TGCAGTGCTAGAGCCTCAGGGGCCGGGGAGCTGTTTTTT	CSARASGAGELFF
TRBV18	-	TRBJ1-6	-	TGTGCCAGCCTAGAGAGCTCCTATAATTCACCCCTCCACTTT	CASLESSYNSPLHF
TRBV18	-	TRBJ1-2	TRBD1	TGTGCCAGCTCACTCGGAGCAGGGGGCAGGACTAACTATGGCTACACCTTC	CASSLGAGGRTNYGYTF
TRBV18	-	TRBJ1-1	-	TGTGCCAGCTCTCCCCAGGATATGAACACTGAAGCTTTCTTT	CASSPQDMNTEAFF
TRBV4-2	-	TRBJ2-1	TRBD2	TGTGCCAGCAGCCGACTAGCGGGGGATTACAATGAGCAGTTCTTC	CASSRLAGDYNEQFF
TRBV5-1	few	TRBJ2-3	-	TGCGCCAGCAGCCCGGGGTCCGCAGATACGCAGTATTTT	CASSPGSADTQYF
TRBV19	few	TRBJ2-7	-	TGTGCCAGTAGTATTCGCCCACTTGACAGCGAGCAGTACTTC	CASSIRPLDSEQYF
TRBV6-6	-	TRBJ1-5	-	TGTGCCAGCAGTTACCCGTCGGGGCCCCAGCATTTT	CASSYPSGPQHF
TRBV9	many	TRBJ1-2	-	TGTGCCAGCAGCGCGGAGGGGGGCTCCCGCTCCGATGGCTACACCTTC	CASSAEGGSRSDGYTF
TRBV10-3	-	TRBJ2-1	-	TGTGCCATCAGTGAATCGAAGGGACCGTCGAATGAGCAGTTCTTC	CAISESKGPSNEQFF
TRBV7-3	-	TRBJ2-1	TRBD2	TGTGCCAGCAGCCACAACGGGGGGGAGTACAATGAGCAGTTCTTC	CASSHNGGEYNEQFF
TRBV7-2	few	TRBJ2-1	-	TGTGCCAGCAGCTTACGGGGGCCTGGGCAGGGTGGTCGTGAGCAGTTCTTC	CASSLRGPGQGGREQFF
TRBV20-1	few	TRBJ1-5	-	TGCAGTGCTAGAGATCGTCAGAAGGGGTCTACCAATCAGCCCCAGCATTTT	CSARDRQKGSTNQPQHF
TRBV12-3/TRBV12-4	few	TRBJ2-3	-	TGTGCCAGCAGTTCAATACACAAGAGCACAGATACGCAGTATTTT	CASSSIHKSTDTQYF
TRBV25-1	many	TRBJ1-5	-	TGTGCCAGCAGTACCCGGGACATTAATCAGCCCCAGCATTTT	CASSTRDINQPQHF
TRBV28	many	TRBJ2-2	-	TGTGCCAGCAGTTTCGCGGGGTCCTATTGGGACACCGGGGAGCTGTTTTTT	CASSFAGSYWDTGELFF
TRBV20-1	-	TRBJ2-2	-	TGCAGTGCCGCTACGAACACCGGGGAGCTGTTTTTT	CSAATNTGELFF
TRBV28	-	TRBJ2-1	-	TGTGCCAGCAGTTTGCTAAGCGAGGAGTTCTTC	CASSLLSEEFF
TRBV28	-	TRBJ2-5	-	TGTGCCAGCAGTAGACCACCTCTTGAAGGGGAGACCCAGTACTTC	CASSRPPLEGETQYF
TRBV3-1	-	TRBJ2-1	-	TGTGCCAGCAGCCAGCAGGGATACAATGAGCAGTTCTTC	CASSQQGYNEQFF
TRBV29-1	many	TRBJ2-3	-	TGCAGCGTTGCATGGGGGGCCACAGATACGCAGTATTTT	CSVAWGATDTQYF
TRBV18	few	TRBJ1-2	-	TGTGCCAGCTCAGAGTTGTCGGATGGCTACACCTTC	CASSELSDGYTF
TRBV4-1	-	TRBJ2-7	TRBD2	TGCGCCAGCAGCCACCGTAGCGGGGGGGCTGACGAGCAGCACTTC	CASSHRSGGADEQHF
TRBV20-1	many	TRBJ1-2	-	TGCAGTGCTCCAGACAGGAACTATGGCTACACCTTC	CSAPDRNYGYTF
TRBV7-3	few	TRBJ2-7	-	TGTGCCAGCAGCTTAAGCGGACCAATTCGGGTGCAGTACTTC	CASSLSGPIRVQYF
TRBV6-1	many	TRBJ1-5	-	TGTGCCAGCAGACAGGGATACGGTCAGCCCCAGCATTTT	CASRQGYGQPQHF
TRBV20-1	few	TRBJ2-5	-	TGCAGTGCTACCCGTTACGGGGGAGAGACCCAGTACTTC	CSATRYGGETQYF